This T cell receptor (beta chain) was captured in a study of cytotoxic CD8 clonotypes in ibrutinib-treated CLL. Study-wide context: Response samples were taken after a median of approximately 11 months on treatment, range 6 to 36. Whole-study findings and limits: In comparison with age-matched healthy donors, baseline clonality was higher and tracked circulating CD8+ T-cell counts.

In germline, CDR1 is SEHNR, CDR2 FQNEAQ (reference sequence). With 4 bases removed from V and 2 bases from J, the gap between germline ends came to 18 bases. This CDR3 spans 16 amino acids. Comments on this clone: Its antigen is unknown.

Produced via immunoSEQ multiplex PCR; TCRdb's table is partial and in-frame only. The repertoire has roughly 180,000 clones, over 55% of them found once; the top ten carry roughly an eighth. Sample: PBMCs, taken after 24 months of ibrutinib treatment. The chain is built from TRBV7-9 and TRBJ2-7; no reliable D call. This receptor was obtained from a human donor with chronic lymphocytic leukemia. The CDR3 sequence is CASSSTPRPTTYEQYF. The CDR3 DNA is TGTGCCAGCAGCTCCACTCCCCGGCCAACGACCTACGAGCAGTACTTC.